This TCR beta chain was identified during a study of cytomegalovirus exposure and HLA in healthy donors. Whole-study findings and limits: Later examination showed HLA-associated TCR beta chains had greater clonal expansion than equally common others.

The PCR ran on 60 Vbeta and 13 Jbeta primers. TCRdb's copy holds only in-frame clones and misses some; the assay was immunoSEQ multiplex PCR. There are 100,000 to 150,000 clones in the sample; more than 60% occur only once, and approximately 13% lies in the top ten. This CDR3 is built from 16 residues. V lost 1 base and J lost 6; bases outside the gene matches: 10. The V gene's germline CDR1 is SGHTA and CDR2 FQGNSA. As concerns this clone: The target antigen is unknown.

Donors were ostensibly healthy at sampling, although undocumented immune exposures were probable. This rearrangement joins TRBV7-2 to TRBJ2-7, with 9 positions matching TRBD1. The sample comprised PBMCs. The receptor was isolated from a woman aged 60-75 years in good health and CMV-seropositive. The CDR3 DNA is TGTGCCAGCAGCTTAGAGTGGGCGGGACAGGGTAGCGAGCAGTACTTC. Amino acids: CASSLEWAGQGSEQYF.